This T cell receptor beta chain was captured by sequencing in a study of PD-1 blockade in classical Hodgkin lymphoma. This clone was found once. The germline CDR1 and CDR2 sequences are LGHNA and YSLEER. The ends were cut back, 0 bases at V and 9 bases at J, with 12 bases in the middle. There are 14 residues in the CDR3. After autologous stem cell transplantation all patients relapsed, and prior brentuximab vedotin exposure differed between cohorts. Sequencing was performed with immunoSEQ multiplex PCR; in TCRdb, only in-frame clones are kept and a portion is missing. The sample consists of tens of thousands of clones, around 69% of them appearing once.

J is TRBJ2-1 and V is TRBV4-3; D is uncertain. This receptor was taken from a human donor with classical Hodgkin lymphoma. The material was peripheral blood mononuclear cells (PBMCs), obtained at baseline. The CDR3 sequence is CASSQDPSLGEQFF. CDR3 in DNA: TGCGCCAGCAGCCAAGACCCCAGCCTCGGTGAGCAGTTCTTC.